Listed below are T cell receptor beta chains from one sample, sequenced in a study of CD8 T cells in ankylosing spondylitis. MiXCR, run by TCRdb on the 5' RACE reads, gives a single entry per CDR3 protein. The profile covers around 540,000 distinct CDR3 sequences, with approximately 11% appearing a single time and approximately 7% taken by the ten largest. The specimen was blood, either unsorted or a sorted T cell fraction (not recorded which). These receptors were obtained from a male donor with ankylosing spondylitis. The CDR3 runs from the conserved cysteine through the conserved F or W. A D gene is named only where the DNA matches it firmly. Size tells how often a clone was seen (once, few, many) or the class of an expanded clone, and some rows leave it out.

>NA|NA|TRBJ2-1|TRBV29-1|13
CSGGGTVYNEQFF
TGCAGTGGAGGAGGGACAGTTTACAATGAGCAGTTCTTC
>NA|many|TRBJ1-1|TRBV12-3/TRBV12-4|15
CASSSPGAGVVRAFF
TGTGCCAGCAGTTCCCCGGGAGCAGGGGTGGTTAGAGCTTTCTTT
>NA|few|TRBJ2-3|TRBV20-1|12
CSARQGRDTQYF
TGCAGTGCTAGGCAGGGGAGGGATACGCAGTATTTT
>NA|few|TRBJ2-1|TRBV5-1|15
CASSLFPGSYNEQFF
TGCGCCAGCAGCTTGTTTCCGGGCTCCTACAATGAGCAGTTCTTC
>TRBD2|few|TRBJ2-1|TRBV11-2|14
CASGNSGSANEQFF
TGTGCCAGCGGGAATAGCGGGAGCGCCAATGAGCAGTTCTTC
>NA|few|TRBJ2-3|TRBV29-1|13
CSGNRGGQDTQYF
TGCAGCGGCAATCGAGGGGGACAAGATACGCAGTATTTT
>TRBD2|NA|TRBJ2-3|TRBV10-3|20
CAISGKLAGPFGGSTDTQYF
TGTGCCATCAGTGGAAAACTAGCGGGACCCTTTGGGGGTTCCACAGATACGCAGTATTTT
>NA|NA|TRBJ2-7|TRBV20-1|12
CSAPGPLYEQYF
TGCAGTGCTCCGGGACCTTTATACGAGCAGTACTTC
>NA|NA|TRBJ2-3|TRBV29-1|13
CSVESGRTDTQYF
TGCAGCGTTGAATCCGGACGCACAGATACGCAGTATTTT
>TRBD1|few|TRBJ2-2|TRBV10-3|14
CATRGDRANGELFF
TGTGCCACCAGAGGGGACAGGGCGAACGGGGAGCTGTTTTTT
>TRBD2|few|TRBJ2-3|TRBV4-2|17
CASSQEVAGGGADTQYF
TGTGCCAGCAGCCAAGAAGTAGCGGGGGGTGGTGCAGATACGCAGTATTTT
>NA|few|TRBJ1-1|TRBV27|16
CASSISPRRMNTEAFF
TGTGCCAGCAGTATCTCCCCTAGAAGGATGAACACTGAAGCTTTCTTT
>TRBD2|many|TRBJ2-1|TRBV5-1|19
CASSREGLAGESSYNEQFF
TGCGCCAGCAGCCGCGAGGGGCTAGCGGGCGAGAGCTCCTACAATGAGCAGTTCTTC
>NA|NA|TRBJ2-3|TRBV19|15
CASSPYAGSPDTQYF
TGTGCCAGTTCCCCCTATGCGGGCAGCCCAGATACGCAGTATTTT
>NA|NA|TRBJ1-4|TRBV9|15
CASSARGATNEKLFF
TGTGCCAGCAGCGCGAGGGGGGCAACTAATGAAAAACTGTTTTTT
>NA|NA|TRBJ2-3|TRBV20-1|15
CSARGGRGVSDTQYF
TGCAGTGCTAGAGGTGGGCGGGGAGTTTCCGATACGCAGTATTTT
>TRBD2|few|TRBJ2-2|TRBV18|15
CASSPLAGSTGELFF
TGTGCCAGCTCACCCTTAGCGGGAAGCACCGGGGAGCTGTTTTTT
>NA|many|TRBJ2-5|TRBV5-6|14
CASSPGQIQETQYF
TGTGCCAGCAGTCCCGGACAGATCCAAGAGACCCAGTACTTC
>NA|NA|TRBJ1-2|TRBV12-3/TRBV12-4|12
CASSPEARGYTF
TGTGCCAGCTCCCCGGAGGCGAGGGGCTACACCTTC
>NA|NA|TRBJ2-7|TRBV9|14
CASSNVDRAYEQYF
TGTGCCAGCAGCAACGTGGACAGAGCCTACGAGCAGTACTTC
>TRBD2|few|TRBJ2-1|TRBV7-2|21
CASSLALLGLAGESSYNEQFF
TGTGCCAGCAGCTTAGCGCTTTTAGGCCTAGCGGGAGAAAGCTCCTACAATGAGCAGTTCTTC
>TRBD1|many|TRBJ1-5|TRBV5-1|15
CASSLRGLGNQPQHF
TGCGCCAGCAGCTTGAGGGGGCTCGGCAATCAGCCCCAGCATTTT
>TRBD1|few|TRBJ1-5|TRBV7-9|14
CASSLDRADQPQHF
TGTGCCAGCAGCCTGGACAGGGCCGATCAGCCCCAGCATTTT
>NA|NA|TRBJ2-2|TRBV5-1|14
CASSQDGNTGELFF
TGCGCCAGCAGCCAGGACGGGAACACCGGGGAGCTGTTTTTT
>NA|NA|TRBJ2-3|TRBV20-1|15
CSARVGGFSTDTQYF
TGCAGTGCTAGAGTTGGGGGCTTTAGCACAGATACGCAGTATTTT
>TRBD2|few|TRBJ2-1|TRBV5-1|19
CASSLAETSRRRSYNEQFF
TGCGCCAGCAGCTTGGCTGAGACTAGCCGGAGACGGTCCTACAATGAGCAGTTCTTC
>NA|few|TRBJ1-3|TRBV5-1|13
CASSLISGNTIYF
TGCGCCAGCAGCTTGATATCCGGAAACACCATATATTTT
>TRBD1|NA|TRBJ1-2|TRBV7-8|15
CASSIGTGSGYGYTF
TGTGCCAGCAGCATCGGGACAGGCTCAGGCTATGGCTACACCTTC
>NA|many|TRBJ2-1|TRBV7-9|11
CASSPLDEQFF
TGTGCCAGCAGCCCTCTCGATGAGCAGTTCTTC
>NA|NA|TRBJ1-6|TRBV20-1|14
CSARADSNNSPLHF
TGCAGTGCTAGAGCCGACAGCAATAATTCACCCCTCCACTTT
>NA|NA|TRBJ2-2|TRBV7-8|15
CASRRRRGNTGELFF
TGTGCCAGCAGAAGGAGGAGGGGGAACACCGGGGAGCTGTTTTTT
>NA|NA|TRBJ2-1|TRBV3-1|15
CASSPRQDPYNEQFF
TGTGCCAGCAGCCCCCGGCAGGACCCCTACAATGAGCAGTTCTTC
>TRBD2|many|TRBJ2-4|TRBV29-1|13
CSVEIAGAFIQYF
TGCAGCGTTGAAATAGCGGGAGCTTTCATTCAGTACTTC
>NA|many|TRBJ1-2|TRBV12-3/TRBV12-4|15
CASRLAGGSRYGYTF
TGTGCCAGCAGATTAGCGGGGGGCAGTAGGTATGGCTACACCTTC
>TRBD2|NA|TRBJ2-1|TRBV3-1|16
CASSSSGRARGNEQFF
TGTGCCAGCAGTTCTAGCGGGAGGGCCCGGGGCAATGAGCAGTTCTTC
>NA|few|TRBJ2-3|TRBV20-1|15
CSAGGVSGSTDTQYF
TGCAGTGCCGGGGGTGTTAGCGGCAGCACAGATACGCAGTATTTT
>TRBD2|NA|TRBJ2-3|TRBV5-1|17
CASSPRTSGAGTDTQYF
TGCGCCAGCAGCCCGCGGACTAGCGGGGCTGGCACAGATACGCAGTATTTT
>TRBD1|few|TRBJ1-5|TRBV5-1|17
CASSFDRGDFGNQPQHF
TGCGCCAGCAGCTTCGACAGGGGGGATTTTGGCAATCAGCCCCAGCATTTT
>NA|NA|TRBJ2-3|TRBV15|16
CATSNTRWDFTDTQYF
TGTGCCACCAGCAATACCCGATGGGATTTCACAGATACGCAGTATTTT
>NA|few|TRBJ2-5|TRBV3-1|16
CASSLQWSAGSETQYF
TGTGCCAGCAGCCTCCAATGGTCGGCGGGGTCGGAGACCCAGTACTTC
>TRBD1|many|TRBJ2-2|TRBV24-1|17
CATSDATGPRGTGELFF
TGTGCCACCAGTGATGCGACAGGGCCGCGAGGCACCGGGGAGCTGTTTTTT
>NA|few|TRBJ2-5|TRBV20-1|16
CSARVVRPSGQETQYF
TGCAGTGCTAGAGTTGTACGTCCGAGCGGCCAAGAGACCCAGTACTTC
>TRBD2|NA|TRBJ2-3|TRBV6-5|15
CASSSVAGAEDTQYF
TGTGCCAGCAGTTCGGTAGCGGGAGCTGAAGATACGCAGTATTTT
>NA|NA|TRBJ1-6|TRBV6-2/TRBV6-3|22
CASSYLKDCRQGYSSYNSPLHF
TGTGCCAGCAGTTACCTCAAGGACTGCAGGCAGGGTTATTCGTCCTATAATTCACCCCTCCACTTT
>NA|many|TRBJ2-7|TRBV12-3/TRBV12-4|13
CASRVGVSYEQYF
TGTGCCAGCAGAGTCGGGGTATCCTACGAGCAGTACTTC
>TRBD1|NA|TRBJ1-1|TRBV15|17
CATSRPGQETRTTEAFF
TGTGCCACCAGCAGGCCGGGACAGGAGACCCGTACGACTGAAGCTTTCTTT
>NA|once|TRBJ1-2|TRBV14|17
CASSQERNFVGRRGYTF
TGTGCCAGCAGCCAAGAACGCAACTTTGTGGGGCGACGGGGCTACACCTTC
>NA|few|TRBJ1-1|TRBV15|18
CATSSSFSWAGLNTEAFF
TGTGCCACCAGCAGTTCTTTTTCCTGGGCAGGTTTGAACACTGAAGCTTTCTTT
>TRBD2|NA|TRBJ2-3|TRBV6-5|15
CASSSGAGVTDTQYF
TGTGCCAGCAGTTCCGGGGCGGGAGTCACAGATACGCAGTATTTT
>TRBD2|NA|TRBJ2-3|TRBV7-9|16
CASSLASGGPSDTQYF
TGTGCCAGCAGCTTAGCGTCGGGAGGGCCCTCAGATACGCAGTATTTT
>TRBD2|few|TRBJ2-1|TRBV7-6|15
CASSVLAGDYNEQFF
TGTGCCAGCAGCGTCCTAGCGGGAGATTACAATGAGCAGTTCTTC
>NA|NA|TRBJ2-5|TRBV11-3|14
CASSFGASSGTQYF
TGTGCCAGCAGCTTCGGGGCTTCAAGTGGGACCCAGTACTTC
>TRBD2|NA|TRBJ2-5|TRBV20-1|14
CSARGLAGEETQYF
TGCAGTGCTAGGGGACTAGCGGGGGAAGAGACCCAGTACTTC
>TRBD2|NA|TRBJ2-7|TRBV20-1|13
CSALAGPAYEQYF
TGCAGTGCCTTAGCGGGACCGGCCTACGAGCAGTACTTC
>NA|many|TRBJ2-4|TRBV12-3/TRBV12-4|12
CASSLIRDIQYF
TGTGCCAGCAGTTTAATCAGGGACATTCAGTACTTC